This T cell receptor (beta chain) was profiled in a study of naive and memory T cell subsets. Broader study findings: Clonotypes are single alpha or beta chains, not paired receptors.

CDR3 size: 12 residues. Germline CDR1 DFQATT, CDR2 SNEGSKA (reference sequence). V dropped 4 bases and J dropped 7 bases, with 13 bases sitting between them. About this clonotype itself: Its target is unknown.

CMV status came from CD4+ T cell IFNgamma after overnight CMV lysate stimulation of fresh PBMCs. Both TRBC1 and TRBC2 were covered by a beta constant-region primer of two equimolar oligonucleotides. Four rounds of PCR amplified the ligated cDNA using nested alpha and beta constant-region primers plus SP2. TCRdb ran MiXCR on the UMI-ligation and nested PCR reads and lists one entry per CDR3 protein. The sample has about 120,000 distinct CDR3 sequences; approximately 37% are singletons. This TCR derives from a human donor in good health. Sequencing was done on a sample of central memory CD4+ T cells from blood. This sequence joins TRBV20-1 and TRBJ2-5; D may be TRBD2 (5 bases). The CDR3 region is CSATTREGTQYF. The CDR3 coding sequence is TGCAGTGCTACCACTCGGGAAGGGACCCAGTACTTC.